The following is a TCR beta chain sequence with its context. It lacks a known antigen. Base-call qualities are not available, and no considerably larger clone is one nucleotide away. This specimen's time point label, per the study, means: progressive disease on ibrutinib. For TCR beta library preparation, 1.5 to 2.5 micrograms of genomic DNA were extracted from the cryopreserved PBMCs. Longitudinal blood samples from CLL patients on ibrutinib monotherapy were analyzed using high-throughput TCR beta sequencing. The patients were enrolled in a single-center, open-label phase 2 trial of ibrutinib monotherapy. The source of the sample is a study of cytotoxic CD8 clonotypes in ibrutinib-treated CLL (TCRdb year 2021). About the study as a whole: The cohort included some 14 treatment-naive and under 13 relapsed/refractory patients; approximately 17 were IGHV unmutated. Responses were partial in around 25 patients and complete in 2; after median around 68 months follow-up, some 14 stayed in remission and 12 progressed. Response samples were obtained after a median of roughly 13 months of treatment, with a range of about 6 to 36 months. Samples averaged 255,043 productive templates and some 96,000 productive rearrangements. Longitudinal samples were available for about 30% of the 86 trial participants. Cryopreserved peripheral blood mononuclear cells were collected before treatment, at response, and at either disease progression or sustained remission. Patients were still on ibrutinib when every remission and progressive disease sample was collected. Beyond this particular receptor, the publication reports: Lymph node repertoires were not examined, and the timing of sampling was not matched between patients in sustained remission and those whose disease progressed. Baseline clonality exceeded that of age-matched healthy donors and correlated strongly with circulating CD8+ T-cell counts. At ibrutinib response clonality went up, during sustained remission it held steady, and at progression it dropped back toward baseline. Public clonotypes were rare and either shrank or stayed stable during treatment, and the rise in clonality at ibrutinib response reflected expansion of private clonotypes.

The goal of deep resolution MiSeq sequencing was a depth between 1 in 1 million and 1 in 200,000 T cells, and coverage averaged 10x per clonotype. TCR beta libraries were generated with the immunoSEQ hsTCRB Kit. Regarding the original processing steps: The data were analyzed with ImmunoSEQ Analyzer and ImmunoSEQ Data Assistant, and V, D and J gene assignments followed IMGT definitions. Clonality, with values ranging from 0 to 1, was calculated as one minus the normalized Shannon entropy of productive rearrangement frequencies. Public clonotype analysis was restricted to overrepresented clonotypes comprising at least 0.05% of each patient's repertoire. About 13 age-matched healthy donor repertoires from immuneACCESS were used as controls for clonality. TCRdb carries this immuneACCESS record with in-frame sequences only. Its versions omit some clonotypes, under half of them owing to an unresolved V gene in the studies checked, with the rest unexplained. V and J calls and clone size are those listed in that table; D and trimming were worked out from the DNA. The sample data list around 160,000 clones, and about 88% of these were observed just once. 3% to 3.5% of the sample belongs to the ten largest clones.

The sample was PBMCs, taken at disease progression, from a patient treated with ibrutinib. The sequence was collected from a human donor with chronic lymphocytic leukemia.

The sequence in DNA is TGCATTATACGCTCTGGAAACACCATATATTTT. Translated, this gives CIIRSGNTIYF. The rearrangement combines TRBV29-1 with TRBJ1-3; no D segment can be confidently identified. The CDR3 runs 11 residues from the cysteine to the phenylalanine. CDR3 DNA is the only sequence kept; it has 33 bases, read in frame from the first base. The germline V gene specifies SQVTM as CDR1 and ANQGSEA as CDR2.